Included here is one T cell receptor beta chain sequence, with context. This entry is derived from a study of blood T cell repertoires in COVID-19. Background on the study: The cDNA or gDNA used as material had been derived from T cells, B-cell-depleted T cells, or PBMCs.

Authors' data handling: The assay estimated nucleated cells by amplifying reference gene primers. The data were produced by immunoSEQ multiplex PCR, yet TCRdb's version contains in-frame clones alone and is incomplete. That table furnishes V, J and clone size, whereas the DNA furnished D and trimming. The sample shows about 170,000 clones, 80% to 90% of them seen only once. Germline CDR1 reads SGHTA; CDR2 reads FQGNSA. Between the trimmed V and J ends, which lost 5 bases and 0 bases, there was a span of 11 bases. The CDR3 loop spans 16 amino acids. The rearrangement joins TRBV7-2 to TRBJ2-6; no definite D call. This TCR was sampled from a man aged 40-50 years who had recovered from COVID-19. The sample comprised peripheral blood. The chain's CDR3 is CASSHPGSSGANVLTF. In nucleotides, the CDR3 is TGTGCCAGCAGCCATCCCGGGTCCTCTGGGGCCAACGTCCTGACTTTC.